A selection of T cell receptor beta chains follows, all from one sample in a study of OX40 agonist ivuxolimab in advanced cancers. Method: immunoSEQ multiplex PCR; TCRdb's copy keeps in-frame clones and lacks some. The data hold about 79,000 clones, with about 85% observed a single time. Sequenced here: CD4+ or CD8+ T cells sorted from blood, sampled in a trial of the OX40 agonist ivuxolimab. The source is an adult with an advanced solid tumor such as melanoma, head and neck, liver or kidney cancer. The CDR3 runs from the conserved cysteine through the conserved F or W. D genes are given only for firm matches. Rows may omit the clone size; those that give it use once, few, many or a size class.

CDR3 protein	CDR3 DNA	clone size	V gene	J gene	D gene
CASSPDGGRGELFF	TGTGCCAGCAGCCCAGACGGGGGGCGTGGGGAGCTGTTTTTT	.	TRBV11-3	TRBJ2-2	.
CATSRDPGGTYEQYF	TGTGCCACCAGCAGAGATCCTGGCGGAACCTACGAGCAGTACTTC	.	TRBV15	TRBJ2-7	.
CASSGKTGLEETQYF	TGCGCCAGCAGCGGAAAGACAGGGTTGGAAGAGACCCAGTACTTC	.	TRBV5-1	TRBJ2-5	TRBD1
CAWSRLAGDLGTDTQYF	TGTGCCTGGAGCCGACTAGCGGGAGATCTGGGAACAGATACGCAGTATTTT	.	TRBV30	TRBJ2-3	TRBD2
CASSSPTNEAFF	TGCGCCAGCAGCTCGCCGACAAACGAAGCTTTCTTT	.	TRBV5-1	TRBJ1-1	.
CASSPGRAGGRYEQYF	TGTGCCAGCAGCCCCGGTAGGGCAGGGGGACGCTACGAGCAGTACTTC	.	TRBV5-6	TRBJ2-7	TRBD1
CASSPPGASGTDTQYF	TGTGCCAGCAGCCCCCCCGGGGCGTCGGGCACAGATACGCAGTATTTT	few	TRBV11-1	TRBJ2-3	.
CASSQEPWGGTDTQYF	TGCGCCAGCAGCCAAGAACCGTGGGGGGGCACAGATACGCAGTATTTT	.	TRBV4-3	TRBJ2-3	.
CASSISNRNEAFF	TGTGCCAGTAGTATTTCGAATCGGAATGAAGCTTTCTTT	.	TRBV19	TRBJ1-1	.
CASSLEESGPYGYTF	TGCGCCAGCAGCTTGGAAGAGTCGGGTCCCTATGGCTACACCTTC	once	TRBV5-1	TRBJ1-2	.